This entry is about one TCR beta chain. This clonotype showed up many times. There is no known antigen for this receptor. No much larger clone is present one base from it, and per-base qualities are unavailable. The method was 5' RACE. Sequencing was carried out with a NextSeq 500. In the TCR library protocol, a unique molecular identifier was attached to each TCR cDNA molecule so that PCR and sequencing errors could be corrected. As for the authors' bioinformatics: TCR identification, UMI-based error correction and CDR3 extraction were all carried out with Decombinator tools. TCRs above a frequency of 2 per 1,000, corresponding to the top 1% of the tumor frequency distribution, were defined as expanded. Each repertoire was subsampled 100 times to 5,000 TCRs, after which Renyi diversity was computed with the R vegan package. CDR3 similarity networks were constructed using string-kernel similarity of amino acid triplets, with links drawn between CDR3s whose pairwise similarity was above 0.82. TCRdb handled the public reads itself, with Q25 trimming in fastp and clone calling in MiXCR, and kept productive beta chains. Merged by CDR3 protein, the rows form single entries marked with the most common genes and DNA. What appears here as the V and J calls and clone size reflects TCRdb's work, not the paper's. The sample table contains about 12,000 distinct CDR3 sequences; only one count was recorded for approximately 6.2% of them. 10% of the sample rests with the top ten.

The cysteine opens and the phenylalanine closes a CDR3 of 14 amino acids. Of the read, only the CDR3 DNA is kept; its 42 bases are in frame from base 1. Based on the germline V gene, the CDR1 and CDR2 sequences are MGHRA and YSYEKL. V is reduced by 0 bases and J by 2 bases, leaving a spacing of 8 bases between them. The data belong to a study of spatial heterogeneity in lung cancer (dated by TCRdb to the late 2010s). About the full investigation: More beta-chain than alpha-chain transcripts were consistently detected, likely reflecting higher beta-chain transcript abundance. In the raw uncorrected reads, each unique combination of TCR and UMI appeared more than ten times on average. The study quantitatively compared TCR alpha and beta repertoires across multiple tumor regions, matched nontumor lung and blood in non-small cell lung cancer. Nonsynonymous mutation counts, determined by whole-exome sequencing of tumor tissue, were related to features of the TCR repertoire. At surgery, hundreds of tumor regions, around 68 matched nontumor lung samples and more than 55 PBMC samples were TCR-sequenced for both alpha and beta chains. General findings and caveats noted by the study authors: Additional single-cell paired TCR alpha and beta sequencing was considered necessary to confirm, at a functional level, the hypothesis that regional TCRs recognize regional mutations.

Interpreted using the paper, the time point label stands for: sample taken at primary tumor resection. Whole RNA extracted from tumor and nontumor lung tissue, or from cryopreserved PBMC samples, was used for TCR sequencing without cell sorting. The donors were 72 patients from the lung TRACERx cohort who had early-stage, untreated non-small cell lung cancer. Only patients for whom sufficient RNA was available from at least two tumor regions were selected for TCR sequencing. Before selection, tumor and adjacent nontumor lung specimens were reviewed by a lung pathologist. Recombination joined TRBV4-1 with TRBJ2-7; too little of a D gene remains to name it. Source: normal lung tissue next to the tumor, taken at surgery. This receptor was obtained from a male donor with early-stage non-small cell lung cancer. The nucleotide sequence reads TGCGCCAGCAGCCAAGATCCGGTTACCTACGAGCAGTACTTC. Translated, this gives CASSQDPVTYEQYF.